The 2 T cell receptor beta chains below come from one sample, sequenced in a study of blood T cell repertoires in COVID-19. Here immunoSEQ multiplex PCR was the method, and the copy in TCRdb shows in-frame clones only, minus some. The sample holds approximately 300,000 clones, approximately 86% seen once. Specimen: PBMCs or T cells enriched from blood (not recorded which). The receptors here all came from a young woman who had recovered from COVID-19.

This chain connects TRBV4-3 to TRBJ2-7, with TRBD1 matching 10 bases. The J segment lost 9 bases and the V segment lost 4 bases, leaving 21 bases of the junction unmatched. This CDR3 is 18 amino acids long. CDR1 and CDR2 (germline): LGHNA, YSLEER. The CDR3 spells CASSPQTNAGTGVFGQYF. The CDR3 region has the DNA TGCGCCAGCAGCCCACAAACGAACGCCGGGACAGGGGTTTTTGGGCAGTACTTC.

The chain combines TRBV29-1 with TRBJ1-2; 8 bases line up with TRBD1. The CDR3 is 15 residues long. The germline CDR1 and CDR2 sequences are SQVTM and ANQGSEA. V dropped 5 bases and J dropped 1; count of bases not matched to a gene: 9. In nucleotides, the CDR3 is TGCAGCGTTACGGGGACAGGTGGTGGTAACTATGGCTACACCTTC. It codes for CSVTGTGGGNYGYTF.